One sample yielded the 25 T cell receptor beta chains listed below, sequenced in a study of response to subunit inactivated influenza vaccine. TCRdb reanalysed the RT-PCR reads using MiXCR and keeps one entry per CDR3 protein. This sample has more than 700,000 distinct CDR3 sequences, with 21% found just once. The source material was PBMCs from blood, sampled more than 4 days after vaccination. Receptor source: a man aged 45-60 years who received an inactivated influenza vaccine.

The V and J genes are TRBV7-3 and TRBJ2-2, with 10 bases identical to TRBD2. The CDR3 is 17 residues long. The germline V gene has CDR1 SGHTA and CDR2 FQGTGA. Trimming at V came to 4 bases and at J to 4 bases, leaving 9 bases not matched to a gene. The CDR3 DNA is TGTGCCAGCAGCTCCAAGCGGGAGGGCCTCTTCACCGGGGAGCTGTTTTTT. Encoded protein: CASSSKREGLFTGELFF.

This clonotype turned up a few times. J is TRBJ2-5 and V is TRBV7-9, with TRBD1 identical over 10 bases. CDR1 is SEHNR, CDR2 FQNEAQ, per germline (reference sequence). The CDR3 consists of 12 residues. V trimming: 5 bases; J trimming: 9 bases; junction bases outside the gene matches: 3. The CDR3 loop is CASSPGQGSQYF. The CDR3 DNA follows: TGTGCCAGCAGCCCGGGACAGGGGTCCCAGTACTTC.

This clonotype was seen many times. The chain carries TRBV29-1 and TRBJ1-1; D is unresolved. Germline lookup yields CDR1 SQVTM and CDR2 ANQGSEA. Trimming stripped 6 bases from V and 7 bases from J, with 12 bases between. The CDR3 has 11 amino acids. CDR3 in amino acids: CSVERTLEAFF. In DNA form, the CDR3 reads TGCAGCGTAGAAAGGACCCTTGAAGCTTTCTTT.

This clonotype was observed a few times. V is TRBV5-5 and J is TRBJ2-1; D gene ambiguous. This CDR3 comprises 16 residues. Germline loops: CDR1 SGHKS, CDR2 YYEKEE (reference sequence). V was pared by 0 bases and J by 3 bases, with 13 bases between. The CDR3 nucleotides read TGTGCCAGCAGCTTGGGGCAGGATCCCGGCTACAATGAGCAGTTCTTC. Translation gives CASSLGQDPGYNEQFF.

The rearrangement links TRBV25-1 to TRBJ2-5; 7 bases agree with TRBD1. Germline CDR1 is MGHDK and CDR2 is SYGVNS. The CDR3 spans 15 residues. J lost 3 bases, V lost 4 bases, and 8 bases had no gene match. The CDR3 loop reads CASSAMDRFEETQYF. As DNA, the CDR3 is TGTGCCAGCAGTGCCATGGACAGGTTCGAAGAGACCCAGTACTTC.

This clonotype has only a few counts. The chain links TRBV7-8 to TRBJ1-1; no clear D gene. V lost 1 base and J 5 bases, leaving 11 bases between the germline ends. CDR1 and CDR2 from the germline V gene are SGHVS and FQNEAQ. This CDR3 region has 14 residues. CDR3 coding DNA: TGTGCCAGCAGCTTAGAGGGTGGTCAGACTGAAGCTTTCTTT. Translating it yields CASSLEGGQTEAFF. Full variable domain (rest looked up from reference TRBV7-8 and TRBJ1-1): GAGVSQSPRYKVAKRGQDVALRCDPISGHVSLFWYQQALGQGPEFLTYFQNEAQLDKSGLPSDRFFAERPEGSVSTLKIQRTQQEDSAVYLCASSLEGGQTEAFFGQGTRLTVV.

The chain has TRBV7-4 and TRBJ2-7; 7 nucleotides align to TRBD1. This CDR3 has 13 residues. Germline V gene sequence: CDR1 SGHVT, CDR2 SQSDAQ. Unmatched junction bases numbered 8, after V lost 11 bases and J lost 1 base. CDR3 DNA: TGTGCCCGACGGACAGGTCATTCCTACGAGCAGTACTTC. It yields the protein CARRTGHSYEQYF.

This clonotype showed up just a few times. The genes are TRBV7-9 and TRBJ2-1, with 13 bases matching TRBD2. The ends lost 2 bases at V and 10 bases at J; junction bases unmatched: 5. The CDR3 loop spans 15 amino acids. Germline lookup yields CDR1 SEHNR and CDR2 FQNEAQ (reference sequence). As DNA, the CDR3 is TGTGCCAGCAGCTTACCGGGACTAGCGGGGAAAGAGCAGTTCTTC. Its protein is CASSLPGLAGKEQFF.

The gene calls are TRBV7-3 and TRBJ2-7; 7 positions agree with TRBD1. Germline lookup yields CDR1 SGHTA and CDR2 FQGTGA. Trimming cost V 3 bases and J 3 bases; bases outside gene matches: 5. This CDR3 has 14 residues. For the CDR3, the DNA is TGTGCCAGCAGCTTCGGACAGGCATTCTACGAGCAGTACTTC. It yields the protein CASSFGQAFYEQYF.

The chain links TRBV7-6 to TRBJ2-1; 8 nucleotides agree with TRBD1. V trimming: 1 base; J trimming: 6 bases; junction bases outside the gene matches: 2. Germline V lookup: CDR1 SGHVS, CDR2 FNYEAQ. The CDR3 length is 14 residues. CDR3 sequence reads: CASSLEQGVNEQFF. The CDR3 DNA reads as TGTGCCAGCAGCTTAGAACAGGGGGTCAATGAGCAGTTCTTC.

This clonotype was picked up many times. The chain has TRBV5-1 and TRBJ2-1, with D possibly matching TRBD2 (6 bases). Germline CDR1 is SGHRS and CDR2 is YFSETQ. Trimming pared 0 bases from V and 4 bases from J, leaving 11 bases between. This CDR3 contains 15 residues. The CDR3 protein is CASSLDGGVYNEQFF. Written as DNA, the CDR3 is TGCGCCAGCAGCTTGGACGGGGGTGTATACAATGAGCAGTTCTTC.

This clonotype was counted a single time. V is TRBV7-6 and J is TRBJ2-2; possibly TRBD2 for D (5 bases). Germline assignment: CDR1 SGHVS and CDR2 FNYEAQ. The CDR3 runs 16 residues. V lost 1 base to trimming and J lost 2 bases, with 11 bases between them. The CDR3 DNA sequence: TGTGCCAGCAGCTTAGTTCGTGGAGGAAACACCGGGGAGCTGTTTTTT. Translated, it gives CASSLVRGGNTGELFF. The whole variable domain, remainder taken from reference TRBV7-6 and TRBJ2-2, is GAGVSQSPRYKVTKRGQDVALRCDPISGHVSLYWYRQALGQGPEFLTYFNYEAQQDKSGLPNDRFSAERPEGSISTLTIQRTEQRDSAMYRCASSLVRGGNTGELFFGEGSRLTVL.

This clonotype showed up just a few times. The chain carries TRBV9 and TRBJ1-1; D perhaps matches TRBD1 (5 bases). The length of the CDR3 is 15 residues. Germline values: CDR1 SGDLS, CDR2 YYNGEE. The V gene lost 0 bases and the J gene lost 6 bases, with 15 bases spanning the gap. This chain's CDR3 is CASSVGGIGNAEAFF. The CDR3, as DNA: TGTGCCAGCAGCGTAGGGGGGATCGGGAATGCTGAAGCTTTCTTT. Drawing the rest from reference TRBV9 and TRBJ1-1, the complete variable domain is DSGVTQTPKHLITATGQRVTLRCSPRSGDLSVYWYQQSLDQGLQFLIQYYNGEERAKGNILERFSAQQFPDLHSELNLSSLELGDSALYFCASSVGGIGNAEAFFGQGTRLTVV.

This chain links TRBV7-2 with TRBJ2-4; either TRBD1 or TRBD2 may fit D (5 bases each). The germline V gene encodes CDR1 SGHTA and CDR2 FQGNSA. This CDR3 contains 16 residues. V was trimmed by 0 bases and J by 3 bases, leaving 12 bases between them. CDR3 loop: CASSLAGVGVKNIQYF. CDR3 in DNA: TGTGCCAGCAGCTTAGCGGGGGTAGGGGTCAAAAACATTCAGTACTTC.

The CDR3 coding sequence is TGTGCCACCAGCAGAGTAATACAGGGAGAGCAGTACTTC. This sequence encodes CATSRVIQGEQYF. This chain uses TRBV15 with TRBJ2-7, with a tentative D call TRBD1 (6 bases). The CDR3 extends over 13 amino acids. V lost 1 base and J lost 7, with 11 bases in between. From germline, CDR1 is LNHNV and CDR2 YYDKDF (reference sequence).

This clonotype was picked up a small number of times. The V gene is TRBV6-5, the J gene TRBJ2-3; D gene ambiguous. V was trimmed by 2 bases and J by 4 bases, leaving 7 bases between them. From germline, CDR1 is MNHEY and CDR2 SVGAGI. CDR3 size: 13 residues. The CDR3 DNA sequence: TGTGCCAGCAGTTACACCCTATCAGATACGCAGTATTTT. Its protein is CASSYTLSDTQYF.

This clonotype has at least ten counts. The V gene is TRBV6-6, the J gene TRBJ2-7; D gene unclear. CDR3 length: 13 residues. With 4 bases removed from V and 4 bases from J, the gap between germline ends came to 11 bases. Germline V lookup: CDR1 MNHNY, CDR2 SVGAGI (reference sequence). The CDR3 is CASSWAVSYEQYF. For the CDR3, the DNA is TGTGCCAGCAGTTGGGCAGTAAGTTACGAGCAGTACTTC.

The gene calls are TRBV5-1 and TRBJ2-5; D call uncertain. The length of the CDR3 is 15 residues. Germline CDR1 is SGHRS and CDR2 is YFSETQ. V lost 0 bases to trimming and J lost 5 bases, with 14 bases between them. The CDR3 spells CASSLGGPLGETQYF. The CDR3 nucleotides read TGCGCCAGCAGCTTGGGTGGTCCTTTAGGGGAGACCCAGTACTTC. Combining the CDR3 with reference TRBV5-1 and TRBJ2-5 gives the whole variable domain KAGVTQTPRYLIKTRGQQVTLSCSPISGHRSVSWYQQTPGQGLQFLFEYFSETQRNKGNFPGRFSGRQFSNSRSEMNVSTLELGDSALYLCASSLGGPLGETQYFGPGTRLLVL.

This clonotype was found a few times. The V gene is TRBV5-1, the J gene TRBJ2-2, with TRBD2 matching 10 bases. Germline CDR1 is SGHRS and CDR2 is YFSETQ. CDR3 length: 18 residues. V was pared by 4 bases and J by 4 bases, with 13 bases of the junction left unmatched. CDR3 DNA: TGCGCCAGCAGCCAACTACTAGCGGGAACTACCCTCACCGGGGAGCTGTTTTTT. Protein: CASSQLLAGTTLTGELFF.

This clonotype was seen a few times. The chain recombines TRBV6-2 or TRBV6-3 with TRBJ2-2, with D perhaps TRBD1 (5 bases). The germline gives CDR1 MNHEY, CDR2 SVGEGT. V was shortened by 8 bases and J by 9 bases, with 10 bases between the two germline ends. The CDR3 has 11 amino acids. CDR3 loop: CASLKGRELFF. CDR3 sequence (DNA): TGTGCCAGCCTGAAGGGGAGGGAGCTGTTTTTT.

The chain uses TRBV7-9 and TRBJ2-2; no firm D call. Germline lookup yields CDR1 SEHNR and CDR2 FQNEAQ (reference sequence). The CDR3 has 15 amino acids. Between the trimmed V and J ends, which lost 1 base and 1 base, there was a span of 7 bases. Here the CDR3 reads CASSLGIGNTGELFF. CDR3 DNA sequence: TGTGCCAGCAGCTTAGGTATAGGGAACACCGGGGAGCTGTTTTTT.

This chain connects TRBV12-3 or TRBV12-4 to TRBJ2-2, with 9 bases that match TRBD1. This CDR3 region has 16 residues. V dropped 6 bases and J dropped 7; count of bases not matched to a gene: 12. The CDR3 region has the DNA TGTGCCAGCAGCTCTAATGGGGACAGGGCTGACGGGGAGCTGTTTTTT. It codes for CASSSNGDRADGELFF.

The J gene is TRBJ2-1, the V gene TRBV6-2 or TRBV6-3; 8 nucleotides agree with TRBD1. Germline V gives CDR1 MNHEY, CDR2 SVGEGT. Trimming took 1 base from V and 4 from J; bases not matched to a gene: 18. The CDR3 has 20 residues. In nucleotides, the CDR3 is TGTGCCAGCAGTTACTGGGTCAGGGGGCCAAAGACGGGAGCATACAATGAGCAGTTCTTC. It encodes CASSYWVRGPKTGAYNEQFF.

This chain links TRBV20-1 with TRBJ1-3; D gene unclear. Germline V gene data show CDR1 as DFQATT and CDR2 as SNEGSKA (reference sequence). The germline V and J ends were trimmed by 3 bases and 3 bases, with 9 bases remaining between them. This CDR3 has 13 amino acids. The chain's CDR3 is CSARDGLGNTIYF. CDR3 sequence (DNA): TGCAGTGCTAGGGACGGGCTTGGAAACACCATATATTTT.

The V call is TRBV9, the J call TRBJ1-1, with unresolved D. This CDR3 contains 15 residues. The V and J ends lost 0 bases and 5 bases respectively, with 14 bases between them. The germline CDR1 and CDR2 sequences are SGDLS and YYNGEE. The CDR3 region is CASSVEVARKTEAFF. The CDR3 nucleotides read TGTGCCAGCAGCGTAGAGGTGGCTCGTAAAACTGAAGCTTTCTTT.